This TCR beta chain was sequenced in a study of T-cell reconstitution after alpha-beta-depleted transplantation in children. The V segment lost 4 bases and the J segment 4 bases; nucleotides outside the gene matches: 4. Germline V gene sequence: CDR1 SGHRS, CDR2 YFSETQ. The CDR3 has 14 amino acids. This sample's TCRbeta library carried unique molecular identifier barcodes. A single record per CDR3 protein comes from TCRdb applying MiXCR to the PCR reads. The table records hundreds of thousands of distinct CDR3 sequences, 12% of them present only once. Many counts were recorded for this clonotype. The TCR originated in a human donor who donated a stem cell graft to a child with acute lymphoblastic leukemia. This specimen consisted of PBMCs from the stem cell graft donor, obtained from the stem cell graft. The gene calls are TRBV5-1 and TRBJ1-5, with 8 bases fitting TRBD1. In DNA form, the CDR3 reads TGCGCCAGCAGCCCCGGGACAGGTAATCAGCCCCAGCATTTT. It translates to CASSPGTGNQPQHF.